This T cell receptor (beta chain) was sequenced for a study of blood T cell repertoires in COVID-19 (TCRdb year 2020). About the study as a whole: Samples from collaborators originated in the United States, Italy and Spain and spanned both the acute and convalescent phases of COVID-19. Nearly every sample came with metadata listing a de-identified subject ID, COVID-19 status, age in years and sex. The material from the prospective study consisted of cDNA or gDNA derived from T cells, B-cell-depleted T cells, or PBMCs. The samples were drawn from two sources: the first 160 participants of the ongoing ImmuneRACE study, and 1,254 subjects contributed by 6 global collaborators. Where available, HLA class I and class II types were taken from metadata supplied by the sample provider and were not determined by assay-based typing. Deeply sampled blood TCRbeta repertoires from subjects exposed to, actively infected with, or recovered from COVID-19 were included in the dataset. A freely available public database, intended as a resource for researchers studying the immune response to SARS-CoV-2, is where the repertoires were released. The investigation overall reported the following: The quantity of clinical and demographic metadata differed by source and by participant and was supplied without curation.

There are a few counts of this clone. Its antigen specificity is not known. Base quality data are lacking; no much larger clone is found one base away. TCRbeta CDR3 regions were amplified from genomic DNA using the immunoSEQ Assay, a bias-controlled multiplex PCR. For the original study's pipeline: Within the assay, amplification of reference gene primers was used to estimate how many nucleated cells each sample contained. To quantify the absolute abundance of each unique TCRbeta CDR3 rearrangement, sequence reads were collapsed and filtered. Productive Simpson clonality was computed per sample as the square root of Simpson's diversity index over productive rearrangements. TCRdb took this table from immuneACCESS and kept in-frame rearrangements with V and J called. Such tables lack part of the clones; where checked against another copy, unresolved V genes explain under half of the gap, and the rest is unexplained. D and trimming come from the DNA, and the V and J calls and clone size come from that table. A total of roughly 65,000 clones appear in this sample, 60% to 85% of them only once. The biggest ten clones account for around 23% of the sample.

Whole blood was collected in K2EDTA tubes by collaborating institutions according to the institutions' own protocols. For TCRbeta analysis, collaborators shipped samples as frozen whole blood, isolated PBMCs, or DNA extracted from either of those sample types. V lost 1 base and J lost 4 bases, and the count of bases not matched to a germline gene is 3. The CDR3 sequence holds 14 residues, the cysteine and phenylalanine included. Only the CDR3 DNA is retained, 42 bases long and in frame from the first base. CDR1 SGHTA and CDR2 FQGNSA were looked up in the germline V gene. Input material: peripheral blood. Recombination linked TRBV7-2 to TRBJ2-5; 7 bases in the junction line up with TRBD2. The TCR was taken from a human donor in a cohort sampled during active COVID-19. The DNA sequence reads TGTGCCAGCAGCTTAGTAGCTAGCGGAGAGACCCAGTACTTC. The resulting protein is CASSLVASGETQYF.